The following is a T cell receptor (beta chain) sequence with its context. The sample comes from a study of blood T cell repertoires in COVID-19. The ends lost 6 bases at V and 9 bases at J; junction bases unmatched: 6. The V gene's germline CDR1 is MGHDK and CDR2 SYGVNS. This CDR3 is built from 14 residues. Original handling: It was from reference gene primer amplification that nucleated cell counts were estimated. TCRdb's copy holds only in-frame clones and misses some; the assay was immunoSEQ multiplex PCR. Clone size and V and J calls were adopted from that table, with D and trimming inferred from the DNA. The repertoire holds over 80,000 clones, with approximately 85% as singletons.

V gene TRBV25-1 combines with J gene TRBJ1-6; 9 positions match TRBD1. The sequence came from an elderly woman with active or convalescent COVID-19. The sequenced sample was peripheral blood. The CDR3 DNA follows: TGTGCCAGCAGCTGGGACAGGGACACTTCACCCCTCCACTTT. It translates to CASSWDRDTSPLHF.